These 12 T cell receptor beta chains share one sample of origin, sequenced in a study of spatial heterogeneity in lung cancer. Sample time point: sample taken at primary tumor resection. Unsorted whole RNA from tumor, nontumor lung or frozen PBMC underwent sequencing. TCRdb reprocessed the 5' RACE reads via MiXCR and lists one record per CDR3 protein. The repertoire holds roughly 5,100 distinct CDR3 sequences, about 30% seen once, with roughly 40% in the top ten. The specimen was PBMCs, collected at surgery. The origin of the receptors is a male donor with early-stage non-small cell lung cancer.

The chain joins TRBV2 to TRBJ2-1, with D possibly being TRBD1 or TRBD2 (6 bases each). This CDR3 is 14 amino acids long. Between the trimmed V and J ends, which lost 4 bases and 6 bases, there was a span of 13 bases. The germline gives CDR1 SNHLY, CDR2 FYNNEI. The CDR3 DNA is TGTGCCAGCAGTGGGGAGGACAGACTCAATGAGCAGTTCTTC. Translation: CASSGEDRLNEQFF.

V and J are TRBV6-6 and TRBJ1-3, with D possibly TRBD1 on 6 matching bases. Looked up from germline, CDR1 is MNHNY and CDR2 is SVGAGI (reference sequence). The CDR3 length is 15 residues. Deletions cut 0 bases from V and 2 bases from J, with 8 bases between. The CDR3 protein is CASSYSRGTGNTIYF. Here the CDR3 DNA reads TGTGCCAGCAGTTACTCGAGGGGGACTGGAAACACCATATATTTT.

This chain links TRBV28 with TRBJ1-4, with D possibly matching TRBD1 (5 bases). Trimming pared 1 base from V and 11 bases from J, leaving 14 bases between. Looked up from germline, CDR1 is MDHEN and CDR2 is SYDVKM. The CDR3 extends over 14 amino acids. Here the CDR3 reads CASSLFGGAWKLFF. CDR3 nucleotide sequence: TGTGCCAGCAGTTTATTTGGGGGAGCTTGGAAACTGTTTTTT.

This clonotype is judged medium-sized. The V call is TRBV30, the J call TRBJ1-2; D not certain. Germline loops: CDR1 GTSNPN, CDR2 SVGIG (reference sequence). CDR3 length: 13 residues. V lost 2 bases to trimming and J lost 4 bases, with 11 bases between them. CDR3 sequence reads: CAWSLERRYGYTF. As DNA, the CDR3 is TGTGCCTGGAGTCTTGAGAGGCGCTATGGCTACACCTTC.

The V call is TRBV11-2, the J call TRBJ2-6, with TRBD1 matching over 9 bases. Looked up from germline, CDR1 is SGHAT and CDR2 is FQNNGV. The CDR3 loop spans 20 amino acids. Trimming took 3 bases from V and 0 from J; bases not matched to a gene: 12. CDR3 loop: CASSFRGTGGIYSGANVLTF. In DNA, the CDR3 is TGTGCCAGCAGCTTTCGAGGAACAGGGGGCATCTACTCTGGGGCCAACGTCCTGACTTTC.

This clonotype is labeled medium-sized. The chain links TRBV25-1 to TRBJ2-4; TRBD2 might be the D (6 bases). The CDR3 loop spans 15 amino acids. Germline V gives CDR1 MGHDK, CDR2 SYGVNS. Between the trimmed V and J ends, which lost 4 bases and 1 base, there was a span of 11 bases. CDR3: CASSGAGGAKNIQYF. For the CDR3, the DNA is TGTGCCAGCAGTGGGGCTGGGGGGGCCAAAAACATTCAGTACTTC.

By share of the sample, this clonotype is medium-sized. The V and J genes are TRBV20-1 and TRBJ2-1; TRBD1 matches 8 bases. The CDR3 covers 13 residues. Germline V gives CDR1 DFQATT, CDR2 SNEGSKA (reference sequence). The J segment lost 9 bases and the V segment lost 6 bases, leaving 10 bases of the junction unmatched. As DNA, the CDR3 is TGCAGTGCCCGAGCCGGGACAGGACGTGAGCAGTTCTTC. Its translation: CSARAGTGREQFF.

Judged by abundance, this clonotype is large. The V and J genes are TRBV15 and TRBJ2-3, with 8 positions matching TRBD1. Germline loops: CDR1 LNHNV, CDR2 YYDKDF (reference sequence). J was trimmed by 3 bases and V by 5 bases; bases with no gene match: 4. CDR3 length equals 14 residues. CDR3 nucleotides: TGTGCCACCAGCCTTCGGACAGGGACAGATACGCAGTATTTT. It translates to CATSLRTGTDTQYF.

V usage is TRBV9 and J usage is TRBJ1-5; D remains ambiguous. The CDR3 runs 14 residues. Trimming cost V 3 bases and J 3 bases, with 10 bases left between them. Germline V gene lookup returns CDR1 SGDLS and CDR2 YYNGEE. The CDR3, as DNA: TGTGCCAGCAGCGGTGAGGGCCCCAATCAGCCCCAGCATTTT. Translating gives CASSGEGPNQPQHF.

The count of this clonotype is one. The chain carries TRBV10-3 and TRBJ1-2; 7 bases fit TRBD1. Germline V CDR1 and CDR2: ENHRY, SYGVKD. Germline trimming cut 6 bases from V and 4 bases from J; bases unmatched to any gene: 14. This CDR3 has 16 amino acids. CDR3 DNA: TGTGCCATCAGCGACCGGACAGGACAACTGATCTATGGCTACACCTTC. Residues: CAISDRTGQLIYGYTF.

The chain combines TRBV10-2 with TRBJ2-5, with 7 bases that match TRBD1. The V gene end was trimmed by 8 bases and the J gene end by 10 bases; junction bases not matched to a gene: 7. CDR1 and CDR2 from the germline V gene are WSHSY and SAAADI. CDR3 length equals 11 residues. Here the CDR3 DNA reads TGCGCCAGCGGTGGGACAGCCCTCCAGTACTTC. It yields the protein CASGGTALQYF.

This clonotype was found a few times. The chain carries TRBV20-1 and TRBJ2-7, with a possible D match to TRBD1 (6 bases). V was cut by 6 bases and J by 1 base, with 19 bases left in between. Germline V gene data show CDR1 as DFQATT and CDR2 as SNEGSKA (reference sequence). The CDR3 runs to 15 residues. CDR3 sequence (DNA): TGCAGTGCCCCCGATGTGGGCAGGGGATCCTACGAGCAGTACTTC. This encodes CSAPDVGRGSYEQYF.